This T cell receptor beta chain was identified during a study of blood T cell repertoires in COVID-19. Overall study: The analysed material was cDNA or gDNA that came from T cells, B-cell-depleted T cells, or PBMCs.

In germline, CDR1 is MNHEY, CDR2 SVGAGI. The V end was cut by 7 bases, the J end by 6 bases, with 18 bases between. This CDR3 contains 14 residues. The data were produced by immunoSEQ multiplex PCR, yet TCRdb's version contains in-frame clones alone and is incomplete. The table has about 160,000 clones, about 81% seen once; the top ten hold approximately 11%. The sequence derives from a human donor in a cohort sampled during active COVID-19. The chain uses TRBV6-5 and TRBJ1-2, with D perhaps TRBD1 (6 bases). What was sequenced was peripheral blood. DNA for the CDR3: TGTGCCAGCATAATAGTACAGGGTGAAGATGGCTACACCTTC. Translation: CASIIVQGEDGYTF.